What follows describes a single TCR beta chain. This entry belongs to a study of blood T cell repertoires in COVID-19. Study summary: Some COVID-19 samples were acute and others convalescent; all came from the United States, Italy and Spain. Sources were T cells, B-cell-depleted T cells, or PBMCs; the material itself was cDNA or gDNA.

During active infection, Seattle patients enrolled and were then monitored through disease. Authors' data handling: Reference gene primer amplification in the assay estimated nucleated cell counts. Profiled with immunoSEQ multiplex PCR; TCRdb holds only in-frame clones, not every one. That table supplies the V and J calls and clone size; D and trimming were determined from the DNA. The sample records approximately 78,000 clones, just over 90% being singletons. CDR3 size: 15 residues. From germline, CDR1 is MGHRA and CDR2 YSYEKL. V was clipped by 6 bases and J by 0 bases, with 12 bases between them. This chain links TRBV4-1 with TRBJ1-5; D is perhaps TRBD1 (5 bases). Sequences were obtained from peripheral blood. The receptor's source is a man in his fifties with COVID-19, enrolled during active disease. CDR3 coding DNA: TGCGCCAGCAGTGGGGCGTATGGTAGCAATCAGCCCCAGCATTTT. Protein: CASSGAYGSNQPQHF.